Given below is one T cell receptor beta chain in context. Germline lookup yields CDR1 LNHDA and CDR2 SQIVND (reference sequence). This CDR3 spans 13 amino acids. V was pared by 11 bases and J by 4 bases, with 14 bases between. The sample is drawn from a study of sequential checkpoint blockade in melanoma. Treatment given: randomized to nivolumab then ipilimumab (arm A) or the reverse (arm B). No patient had prior DNA-damaging chemotherapy. Live CD3+CD8+ CD19− CD56− cells were sorted from PBMCs. This table comes from immunoSEQ multiplex PCR, and its TCRdb copy is limited to in-frame clones, with some not included. The sample holds about 40,000 clones, about nine tenths seen once.

The clonotype comes from a human donor with melanoma. The source material was CD8+ T cells sorted from blood (inferred from file names), sampled from a patient given nivolumab and ipilimumab in sequence. V is TRBV19 and J is TRBJ2-2, with a tentative D call TRBD2 (7 bases). The CDR3 DNA reads TGTGCCGTAGGGGGAGGGGGCACCGGGGAGCTGTTTTTT. Its translation: CAVGGGGTGELFF.